This TCR beta chain was documented in a study of beta chain features in type 1 diabetes (dated by TCRdb to 2016 to 2018). For the study in its entirety: Mean age, gender distribution, total cell number and subset yield were not different between patients and healthy donors. A total of 100 million to 110 million sorted cells were examined across all samples, and a strong correlation was observed between cell number per subset and RNA yield. Regulatory and stem cell-like memory subsets were isolated from only 8 patients and about eight healthy donors, whereas naive and central memory subsets came from all 30 or so donors. The study compared TCRB repertoires of sorted circulating CD4+ T cell subsets between recently diagnosed type 1 diabetes patients and matched healthy donors.

Each donor gave one peripheral blood draw, averaging around 120 mL, which was collected into heparinised tubes. Naive, central memory, regulatory and stem cell-like memory CD4+ T cells were sorted on a BD FACSAria II using a panel including CD45RO, CCR7, CD25, CD127, CD95 and CD27. A purity above 95% was achieved for all sorted populations. PBMCs were isolated immediately by Lymphoprep density gradient centrifugation and stained directly without culture. To minimize batch effects, samples were stained and sorted in pairs, one healthy donor with one patient per experiment. Reading from cysteine to phenylalanine, the CDR3 counts 11 amino acids. Only the CDR3 DNA stays, 33 bases, in frame from base 1. V was cut back by 8 bases and J by 5 bases, leaving a gap of 12 bases between them. The germline V gene (reference sequence) supplies CDR1 DFQATT and CDR2 SNEGSKA. All of the isolated RNA was reverse transcribed with the High Capacity cDNA Reverse Transcription Kit, so expressed TCRB transcripts were sequenced. Naive, central memory and regulatory T cell samples underwent deep immunoSEQ sequencing, averaging around 4 million total reads per sample. Sorted cells were lysed in RLT buffer, and RNA was extracted using DNase-treated RNeasy Micro or Mini kits according to cell number. To prevent cross-contamination, every cell subset was processed on its own, while patient and healthy donor samples were processed together. Using the immunoSEQ multiplex PCR, TCRB sequences were amplified from cDNA into 87-bp fragments spanning the CDR3 region. Amplicons were sequenced on the Illumina HiSeq platform. Under the source paper's analysis protocol: PCR bias was computationally corrected using synthetic template baselines, reads within Hamming distance 2 were collapsed, and singletons that could not be merged were discarded. Reads were aligned against IMGT to assign V, D and J genes, CDR3 length and insertions or deletions at six rearrangement sites. Within each subset, clonotype counts were normalized to sorted cell number, after which true diversity and Gini coefficients were computed with the tcR R package. Repertoire sharing was quantified using the overlap coefficient calculated on TCRB nucleotide sequences. As a proxy for the pre-selection repertoire, out-of-frame TCRB sequences from naive cells were analyzed. Entries here come from immuneACCESS through TCRdb and include only in-frame sequences with V and J called. Some clones fail to appear in such tables; in the studies checked, an unresolved V gene covers under half of the shortfall, and the cause of the remainder is unknown. For V, J and clone size, that table is used; D and trimming come from the DNA. This sample is represented by around 400,000 clones; more than 13% of them were singletons. The ten largest clones capture roughly 0.019% of the sample.

The paper as a whole reports these results and caveats: In all four CD4+ subsets, TCRB CDR3 length was moderately but significantly shorter in type 1 diabetes patients. Only small numbers of individuals were included in the HLA sub-analyses, which left unresolved whether HLA type had any influence on TCRB rearrangement. Because cDNA rather than genomic DNA was sequenced, highly expressing activated cells could have been over-represented, although no difference in activation and CD3 levels was found between groups. Naive, central memory and regulatory TCRB repertoires appeared more similar among patients than among healthy donors. Patients with type 1 diabetes made fewer insertions and deleted more nucleotides at VDJ recombination sites, implying thymic rearrangement abnormalities. Shorter templates might have been favored by PCR, but patient and control samples were amplified and corrected together, so both groups would have been affected equally by any skew.

A word on this clone: Its antigen target is currently unknown. No much larger clonotype is one base removed from it; base qualities were not supplied.

Sample: naive CD4+ T cells from blood. According to the study, the label for this sample's cell subset or site signals: true naive CD4+ T cells. This receptor chain uses TRBV20-1 and TRBJ2-5; a tentative D match to TRBD1 spans 5 bases. The source is a woman aged 18-29 years in good health. The CDR3 in this case is CSSGIGETQYF. At the DNA level, the sequence is TGCAGTTCAGGGATCGGTGAGACCCAGTACTTC.